This T cell receptor beta chain was identified during a study of T cell responses to AZD1222 COVID-19 vaccine. Study overall: Second-dose intervals near 4 or 12 weeks were combined. The study's findings and limits: The study identified only six AZD1222 recipients as seropositive at baseline. When two AZD1222 doses had been given, Spike-specific TCR breadth and depth rose. The span of vaccine-associated CD4 TCRs extended across spike, with dominance at 160-218 and 743-854.

In the case of this clone: The antigen is unknown.

V gave up 3 bases and J gave up 6 bases; unmatched junction bases: 8. Germline V CDR1 and CDR2: KGHSH, LQKENI. The CDR3 is made up of 15 amino acids. The table came from immunoSEQ multiplex PCR; TCRdb's copy has only in-frame clones and leaves some out. The data show approximately 160,000 clones, roughly nine tenths seen once. The sequences come from peripheral blood, collected on day 0 of AZD1222 vaccination. J is TRBJ2-7 and V is TRBV18; TRBD1 matches at 10 bases. The TCR sequence derives from an adult in good health. For the CDR3, the DNA is TGTGCCAGCTCACCCCCGGGACAGGGGTATGCCGAGCAGTACTTC. Its protein product is CASSPPGQGYAEQYF.